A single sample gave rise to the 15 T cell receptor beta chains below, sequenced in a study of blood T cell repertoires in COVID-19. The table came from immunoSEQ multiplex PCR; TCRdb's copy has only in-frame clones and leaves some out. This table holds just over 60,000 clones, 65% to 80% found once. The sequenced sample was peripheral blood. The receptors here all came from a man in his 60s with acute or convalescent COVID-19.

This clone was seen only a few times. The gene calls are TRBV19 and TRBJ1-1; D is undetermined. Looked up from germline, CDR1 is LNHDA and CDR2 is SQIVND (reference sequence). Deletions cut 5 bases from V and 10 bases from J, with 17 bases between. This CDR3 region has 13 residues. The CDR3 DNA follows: TGTGCCAGTAGTCCGGGCCCGGGGAGTTCAGCTTTCTTT. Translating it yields CASSPGPGSSAFF.

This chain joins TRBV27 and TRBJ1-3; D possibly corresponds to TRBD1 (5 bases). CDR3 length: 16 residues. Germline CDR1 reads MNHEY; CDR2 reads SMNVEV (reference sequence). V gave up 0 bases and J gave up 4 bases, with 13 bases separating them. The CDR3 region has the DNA TGTGCCAGCAGTTTATCGACTCCGGGGGTCGGAAACACCATATATTTT. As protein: CASSLSTPGVGNTIYF.

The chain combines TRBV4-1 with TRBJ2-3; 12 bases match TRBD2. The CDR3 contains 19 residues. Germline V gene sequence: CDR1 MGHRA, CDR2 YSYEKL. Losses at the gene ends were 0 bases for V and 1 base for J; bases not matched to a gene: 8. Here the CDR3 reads CASSQEALAGGPGTDTQYF. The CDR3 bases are TGCGCCAGCAGCCAAGAGGCTCTAGCGGGAGGGCCAGGCACAGATACGCAGTATTTT.

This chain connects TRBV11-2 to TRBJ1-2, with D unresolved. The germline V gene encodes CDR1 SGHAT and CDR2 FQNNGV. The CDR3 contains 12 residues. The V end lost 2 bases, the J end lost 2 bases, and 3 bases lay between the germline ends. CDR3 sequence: CASSLTNYGYTF. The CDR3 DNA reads TGTGCCAGCAGCTTAACAAACTATGGCTACACCTTC.

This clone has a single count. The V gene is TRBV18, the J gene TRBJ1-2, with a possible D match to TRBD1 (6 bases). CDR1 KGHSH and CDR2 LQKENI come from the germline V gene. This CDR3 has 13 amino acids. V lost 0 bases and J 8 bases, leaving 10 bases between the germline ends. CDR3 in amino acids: CASSPPGAWGYTF. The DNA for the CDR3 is TGTGCCAGCTCACCACCGGGGGCATGGGGCTACACCTTC. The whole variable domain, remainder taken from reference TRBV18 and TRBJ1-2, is NAGVMQNPRHLVRRRGQEARLRCSPMKGHSHVYWYRQLPEEGLKFMVYLQKENIIDESGMPKERFSAEFPKEGPSILRIQQVVRGDSAAYFCASSPPGAWGYTFGSGTRLTVV.

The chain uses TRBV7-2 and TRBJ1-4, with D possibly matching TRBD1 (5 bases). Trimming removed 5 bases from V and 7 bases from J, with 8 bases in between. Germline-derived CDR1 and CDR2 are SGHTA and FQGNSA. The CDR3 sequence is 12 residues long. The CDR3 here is CASSVTGEKLFF. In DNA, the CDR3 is TGTGCCAGCAGCGTCACAGGTGAAAAACTGTTTTTT. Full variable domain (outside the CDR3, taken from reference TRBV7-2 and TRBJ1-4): GAGVSQSPSNKVTEKGKDVELRCDPISGHTALYWYRQSLGQGLEFLIYFQGNSAPDKSGLPSDRFSAERTGGSVSTLTIQRTQQEDSAVYLCASSVTGEKLFFGSGTQLSVL.

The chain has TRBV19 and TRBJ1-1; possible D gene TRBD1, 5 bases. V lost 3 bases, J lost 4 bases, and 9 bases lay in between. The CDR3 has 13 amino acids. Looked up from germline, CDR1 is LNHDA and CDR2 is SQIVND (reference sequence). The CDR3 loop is CASSIRRGTEAFF. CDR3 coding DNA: TGTGCCAGTAGTATTAGGAGGGGCACTGAAGCTTTCTTT.

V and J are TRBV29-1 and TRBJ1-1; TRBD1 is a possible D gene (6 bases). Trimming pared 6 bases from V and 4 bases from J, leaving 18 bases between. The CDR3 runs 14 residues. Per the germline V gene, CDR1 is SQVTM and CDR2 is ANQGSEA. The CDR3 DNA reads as TGCAGCGTAGCCGAATCCAGGGGCCTCACTGAAGCTTTCTTT. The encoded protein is CSVAESRGLTEAFF.

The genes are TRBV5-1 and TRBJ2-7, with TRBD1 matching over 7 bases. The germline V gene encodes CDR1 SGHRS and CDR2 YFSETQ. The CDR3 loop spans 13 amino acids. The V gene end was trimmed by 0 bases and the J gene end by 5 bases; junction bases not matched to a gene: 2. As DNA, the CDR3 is TGCGCCAGCAGCTTGGGAGGGGGCGACGAGCAGTACTTC. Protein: CASSLGGGDEQYF.

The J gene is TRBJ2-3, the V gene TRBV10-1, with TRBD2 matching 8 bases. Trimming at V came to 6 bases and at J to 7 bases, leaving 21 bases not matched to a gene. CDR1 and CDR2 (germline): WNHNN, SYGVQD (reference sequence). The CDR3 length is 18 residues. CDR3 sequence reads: CASRKPGLGFQVMHTQYF. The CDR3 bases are TGCGCCAGCAGAAAGCCGGGACTAGGGTTTCAGGTAATGCATACGCAGTATTTT.

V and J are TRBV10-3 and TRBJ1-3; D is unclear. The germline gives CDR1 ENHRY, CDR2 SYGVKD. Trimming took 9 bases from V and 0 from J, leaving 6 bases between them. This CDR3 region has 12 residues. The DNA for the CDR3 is TGTGCCATACAGAGCTCTGGAAACACCATATATTTT. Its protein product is CAIQSSGNTIYF.

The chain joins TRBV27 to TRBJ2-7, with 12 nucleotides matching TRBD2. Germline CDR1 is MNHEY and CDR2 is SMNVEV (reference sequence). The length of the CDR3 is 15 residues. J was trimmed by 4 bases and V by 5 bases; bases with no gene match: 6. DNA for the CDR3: TGTGCCAGCAGTCCGCGGACTAGCGGGACGTACGAGCAGTACTTC. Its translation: CASSPRTSGTYEQYF.

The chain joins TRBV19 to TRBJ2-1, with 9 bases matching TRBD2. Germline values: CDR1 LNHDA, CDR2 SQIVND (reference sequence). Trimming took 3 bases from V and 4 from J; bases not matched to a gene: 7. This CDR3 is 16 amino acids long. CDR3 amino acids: CASSIMAGGPYNEQFF. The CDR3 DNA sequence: TGTGCCAGTAGTATTATGGCGGGAGGGCCGTACAATGAGCAGTTCTTC.

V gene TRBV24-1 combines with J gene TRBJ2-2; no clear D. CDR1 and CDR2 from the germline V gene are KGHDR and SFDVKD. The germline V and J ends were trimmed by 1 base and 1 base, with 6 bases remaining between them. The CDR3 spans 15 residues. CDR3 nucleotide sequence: TGTGCCACCAGTGATTTCCGTATGAACACCGGGGAGCTGTTTTTT. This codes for CATSDFRMNTGELFF.

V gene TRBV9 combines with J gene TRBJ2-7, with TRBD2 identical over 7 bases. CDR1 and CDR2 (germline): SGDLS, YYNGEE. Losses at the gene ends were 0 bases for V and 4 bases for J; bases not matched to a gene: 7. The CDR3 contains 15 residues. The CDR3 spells CASSVGEGLQYEQYF. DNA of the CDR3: TGTGCCAGCAGCGTAGGGGAGGGCCTACAGTACGAGCAGTACTTC.